Each of the 4 T cell receptor beta chains below was sequenced from the same sample in a study of lymphopenia after photon versus proton radiotherapy. Measured with immunoSEQ multiplex PCR; TCRdb has only the in-frame clones, and not every one. The sample lists approximately 23,000 clones; about 89% were seen once. This material consisted of peripheral blood, taken from a patient treated with proton-based radiotherapy. The receptor source for this set is an elderly man with esophageal cancer.

The V gene is TRBV4-3, the J gene TRBJ2-7; D call uncertain. Trimming left V 1 base short and J 4 bases short, with 11 bases between. The CDR3 runs to 14 residues. Germline V gene data show CDR1 as LGHNA and CDR2 as YSLEER. The CDR3 protein is CASSQARSTYEQYF. The CDR3 nucleotides read TGCGCCAGCAGCCAAGCCCGCAGTACGTACGAGCAGTACTTC.

The V call is TRBV6-5, the J call TRBJ1-1; 7 nucleotides line up with TRBD1. V lost 4 bases to trimming and J lost 4 bases; unmatched junction nucleotides: 6. CDR3 length: 14 amino acids. Looked up from germline, CDR1 is MNHEY and CDR2 is SVGAGI. CDR3 sequence: CASSSQGGITEAFF. DNA of the CDR3: TGTGCCAGCAGTTCCCAGGGGGGCATCACTGAAGCTTTCTTT.

This chain uses TRBV21-1 with TRBJ2-3; TRBD1 is the table's D call and was not checked against the DNA. TRBV21-1 is a pseudogene. This CDR3 has 17 residues. CDR3 sequence reads: CASSAAPRVFGTDTQYF. The CDR3 DNA sequence: TGTGCCAGCAGCGCGGCCCCCAGGGTTTTCGGCACAGATACGCAGTATTTT.

Of note for this clone: At the DNA level, this CDR3 is encoded by other sequences in the same sample as well. This chain connects TRBV6-5 to TRBJ2-1; a weak D match, TRBD2 (5 bases). The length of the CDR3 is 15 residues. The germline V and J ends were trimmed by 0 bases and 6 bases, with 12 bases remaining between them. CDR1 and CDR2 (germline): MNHEY, SVGAGI. The DNA of the CDR3 is TGTGCCAGCAGTTACTCGGGAAGCGGCCGCAATGAGCAGTTCTTC. Amino acid sequence: CASSYSGSGRNEQFF.